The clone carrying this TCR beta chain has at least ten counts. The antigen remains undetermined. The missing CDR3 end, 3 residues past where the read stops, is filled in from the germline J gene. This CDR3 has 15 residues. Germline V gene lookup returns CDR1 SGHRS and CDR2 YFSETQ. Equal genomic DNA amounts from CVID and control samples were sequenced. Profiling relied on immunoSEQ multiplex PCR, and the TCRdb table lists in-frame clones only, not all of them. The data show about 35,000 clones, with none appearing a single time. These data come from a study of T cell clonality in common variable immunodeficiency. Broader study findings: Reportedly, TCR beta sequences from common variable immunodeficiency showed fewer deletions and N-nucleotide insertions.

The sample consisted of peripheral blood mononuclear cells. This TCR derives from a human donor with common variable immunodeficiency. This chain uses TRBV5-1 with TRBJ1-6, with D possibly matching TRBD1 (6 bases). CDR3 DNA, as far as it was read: TGCGCCAGCAGCTATGGGGGGGGCCTCGCCAATCCC. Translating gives CASSYGGGLANP. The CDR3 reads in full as CASSYGGGLANPLHF.